This is a list of T cell receptor beta chains from one sample in a study of T cell repertoires in cytomegalovirus infection. These receptors' targets are unknown. TCRdb itself ran the reads through MiXCR, one entry per CDR3 protein. The sample has fewer than 1,000,000 distinct CDR3 sequences, roughly 30% seen once. The sequences come from cultured CD8+ T cells from PBMCs, collected from culture after CMV antigen stimulation. The receptor source for this set is a human donor in good health (CMV status not recorded). Some clones in this sample may be carry-over from other donors' samples. Each CDR3 is given with its conserved first and last residue. Fields, in order: CDR3 length, V gene, J gene, CDR3 protein.

13	TRBV5-8	TRBJ2-7	CASSDTAFYEQYF
18	TRBV7-9	TRBJ2-2	CASSPEGTSGFNTGELFF
15	TRBV6-5	TRBJ2-1	CASSSFPEHSQGQFF
15	TRBV7-3	TRBJ2-1	CASSSVSEPGNEQFF
12	TRBV4-1	TRBJ2-3	CASSQAEDTQYF
13	TRBV10-3	TRBJ2-2	CAIREGRTGELFF
15	TRBV27	TRBJ1-1	CASSVIWGMNTEAFF
15	TRBV7-2	TRBJ2-5	CASSPLLLVQETQYF
16	TRBV19	TRBJ2-6	CATPAPTGLGANVLTF
12	TRBV10-3	TRBJ2-7	CAIRTDRAEQYF
15	TRBV7-2	TRBJ1-4	CASSPARGRSEKLFF
16	TRBV7-3	TRBJ2-1	CASSLNSGGPNNEQFF
16	TRBV5-6	TRBJ1-1	CASSLGPRFEDTEAFF
16	TRBV6-2/TRBV6-3	TRBJ1-5	CASTPTPTGALEPQHF
14	TRBV9	TRBJ2-1	CASSARTGLNEQFF
14	TRBV19	TRBJ1-2	CASSTPWTGYGYTF
15	TRBV12-3/TRBV12-4	TRBJ1-2	CASSFVEGPFYGYTF
14	TRBV12-3/TRBV12-4	TRBJ2-1	CASTLVRGNNEQFF
14	TRBV7-9	TRBJ1-1	CASSFFQGNTEAFF
17	TRBV7-6	TRBJ2-3	CASSAVRASGSTDTQYF
14	TRBV15	TRBJ1-1	CATSRITRPGEAFF
14	TRBV7-9	TRBJ2-7	CASSSRTGLYEQYF
10	TRBV29-1	TRBJ2-3	CSVGTDTQYF
13	TRBV20-1	TRBJ1-4	CSASGTGREKLFF
15	TRBV6-5	TRBJ1-1	CASSYSPQMNTEAFF
14	TRBV6-5	TRBJ2-1	CASSFPGSPNEQFF
16	TRBV27	TRBJ1-2	CASSFTGRGAYYGYTF
17	TRBV15	TRBJ1-1	CATSRDSSPGMNTEAFF
12	TRBV12-3/TRBV12-4	TRBJ2-3	CASSFGADTQYF